A selection of T cell receptor beta chains follows, all from one sample in a study of PD-1 blockade in classical Hodgkin lymphoma. Clones were read by immunoSEQ multiplex PCR, and TCRdb kept only the in-frame ones, dropping some. The sample has tens of thousands of clones; about nine tenths are singletons. The specimen comprised peripheral blood mononuclear cells (PBMCs), sampled before the fourth cycle of nivolumab. These receptors were obtained from a human donor with classical Hodgkin lymphoma. Each CDR3 is given with its conserved first and last residue. The D gene is left open where the match is weak.

d_gene	v_gene	CDR3aa
-	TRBV6-5	CASSYSHRENGYTF
-	TRBV5-8	CASSERGKTNTGELFF
TRBD1	TRBV19	CASSGQATGELFF
-	TRBV9	CASSATVPFSGYTF
-	TRBV7-9	CASGLGAAPSSTDTQYF
-	TRBV5-1	CASRFGGQNTEAFF
-	TRBV4-3	CASLGQNTGELFF
-	TRBV13	CASSYGTPIPIALVGYEQYF
TRBD1	TRBV7-2	CASSPNFGTGSEKLFF
-	TRBV30	CAWSVAIYGYTF
TRBD1	TRBV7-6	CASRGQPNTEAFF
-	TRBV4-3	CASSQVAAGGYEQYF
-	TRBV9	CASSVANEQFF
-	TRBV4-1	CASSQDYRAGGQETQYF
TRBD1	TRBV7-9	CASSPEGQGFFSGYTF
TRBD1	TRBV7-8	CASSLVGQSNTEAFF